This TCR beta chain is drawn from a study of T cell responses to AZD1222 COVID-19 vaccine. With regard to this clone: Its cognate antigen is unknown.

TCRdb's table, derived via immunoSEQ multiplex PCR, lists solely in-frame clones and lacks some. The repertoire includes approximately 170,000 clones, 92% of them detected once, and more than 1% sits in the top ten. Regarding the study as a whole: Repertoire sampling was restricted to post-peak T cell response timepoints.

This clonotype was sampled from an adult who received the AZD1222 COVID-19 vaccine. This specimen consisted of peripheral blood, obtained 28 days after the second AZD1222 dose.

For the CDR3, the DNA is TGCGCCAGCAGCGGCAGGGTCTGCGAGCAGTACTTC. This encodes CASSGRVCEQYF. This sequence joins TRBV5-1 and TRBJ2-7; TRBD1 might be the D (5 bases). V was shortened by 4 bases and J by 6 bases, with 11 bases between the two germline ends. This CDR3 spans 12 amino acids. CDR1 and CDR2 (germline): SGHRS, YFSETQ.